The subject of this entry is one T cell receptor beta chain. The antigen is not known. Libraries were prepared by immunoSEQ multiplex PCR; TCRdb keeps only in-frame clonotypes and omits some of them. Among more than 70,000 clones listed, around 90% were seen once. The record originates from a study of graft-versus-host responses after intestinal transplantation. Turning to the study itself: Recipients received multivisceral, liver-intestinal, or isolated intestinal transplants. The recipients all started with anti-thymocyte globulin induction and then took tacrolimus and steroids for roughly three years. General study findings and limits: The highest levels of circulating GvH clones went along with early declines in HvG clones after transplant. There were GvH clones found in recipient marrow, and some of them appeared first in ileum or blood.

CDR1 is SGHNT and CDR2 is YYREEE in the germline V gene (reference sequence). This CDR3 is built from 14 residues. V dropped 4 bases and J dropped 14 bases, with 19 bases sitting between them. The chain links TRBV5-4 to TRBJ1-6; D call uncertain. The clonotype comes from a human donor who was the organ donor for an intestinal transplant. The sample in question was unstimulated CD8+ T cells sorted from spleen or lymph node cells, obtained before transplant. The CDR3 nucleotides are TGTGCCAGCAGCGATGGGTCGGGAGTTGTGGCCCTCCACTTT. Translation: CASSDGSGVVALHF.